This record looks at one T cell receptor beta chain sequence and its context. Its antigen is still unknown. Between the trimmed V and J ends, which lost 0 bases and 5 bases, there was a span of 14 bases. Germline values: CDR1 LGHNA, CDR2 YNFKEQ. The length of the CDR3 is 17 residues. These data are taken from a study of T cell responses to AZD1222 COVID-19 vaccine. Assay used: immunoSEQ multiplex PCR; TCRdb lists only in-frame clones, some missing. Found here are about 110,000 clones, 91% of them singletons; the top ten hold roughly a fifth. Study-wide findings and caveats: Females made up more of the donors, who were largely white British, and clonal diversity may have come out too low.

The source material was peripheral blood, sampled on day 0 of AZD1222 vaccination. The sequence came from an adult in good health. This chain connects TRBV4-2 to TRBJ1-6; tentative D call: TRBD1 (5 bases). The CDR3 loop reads CASSQEEGSANNSPLHF. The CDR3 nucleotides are TGTGCCAGCAGCCAAGAAGAGGGGTCAGCCAATAATTCACCCCTCCACTTT.